This is a list of T cell receptor beta chains from one sample in a study of CD8+CD57+ T cells in acquired aplastic anemia. MiXCR, applied by TCRdb to the reads, yields one record per CDR3 protein. Of under 200,000 distinct CDR3 sequences listed, approximately 40% were seen once; the top ten hold about 1.1%. The sequenced sample was sorted CD4+, CD8+, or CD8+CD57+ T cells (not recorded which) from PBMCs. These receptors were obtained from a human donor in good health. Each CDR3 is given with its conserved first and last residue. D genes are given only for firm matches. Part of the rows lack a size; the others show once, few, many or a class for expanded clones.

D gene	J gene	clone size	V gene	CDR3 DNA	CDR3 protein
-	TRBJ1-6	many	TRBV4-1	TGCGCCAGCAGCCAGGAAACAGGGTCCTATAATTCACCCCTCCACTTT	CASSQETGSYNSPLHF
TRBD2	TRBJ2-1	many	TRBV20-1	TGCAGTGCTAGGCTGGGGGGCGGGAGGCCCTACAATGAGCAGTTCTTC	CSARLGGGRPYNEQFF
-	TRBJ2-1	many	TRBV5-4	TGTGCCAGCAGTCTGGGGGCTGAGAATGAGCAGTTCTTC	CASSLGAENEQFF
-	TRBJ2-7	-	TRBV20-1	TGCAGTGGCGTCACCGGGCCCCGCGAGCAGTACTTC	CSGVTGPREQYF
-	TRBJ1-5	-	TRBV2	TGTGCCAGCAGTTTATTGAATCAGCCCCAGCAATTT	CASSLLNQPQQF
TRBD1	TRBJ2-1	-	TRBV11-2	TGTGCCAGCAGCTTAGTGGGCCACAGGGGGAATGAGCAGTTCTTC	CASSLVGHRGNEQFF
TRBD1	TRBJ1-2	-	TRBV6-5	TGTGCCAGCAGTTGGGACAGGGATTCATATGGCTACACCTTC	CASSWDRDSYGYTF
TRBD2	TRBJ2-7	many	TRBV6-1	TGTGCCAGCACGATCAGGGCTAGCGGGGTCTACGAGCAGTACTTC	CASTIRASGVYEQYF
TRBD1	TRBJ2-1	-	TRBV24-1	TGTGCCACCAGTGATCTTACAGGGGCAGATGAGCAGTTCTTC	CATSDLTGADEQFF
-	TRBJ1-3	-	TRBV6-1	TGTGCCAGCAGTTCCGACGTCCGGGCCTCAGGAAACACCATATATTTT	CASSSDVRASGNTIYF
-	TRBJ2-5	-	TRBV29-1	TGCAGCGTTGAAAAGGGGGTGGGAGAGACCCAGTACTTC	CSVEKGVGETQYF
-	TRBJ1-2	-	TRBV5-6	TGTGCCAGCAGCTTGGCTAAGGCCTACTATGGCTACACCTTC	CASSLAKAYYGYTF
-	TRBJ2-1	many	TRBV20-1	TGCAGTGCTGGTCCCCGGTCGGGTGGCCACAATGAGCAGTTCTTC	CSAGPRSGGHNEQFF
-	TRBJ2-6	many	TRBV20-1	TGCAGTGCTAGAGTGGAGACTGGGGCCAACGTCCTGACTTTC	CSARVETGANVLTF
TRBD1	TRBJ2-2	many	TRBV4-3	TGCGCCAGCAGCCAAAGGACAGGGTCCACCGGGGAGCTGTTTTTT	CASSQRTGSTGELFF
-	TRBJ1-6	-	TRBV20-1	TGCAGTGCTAGAGATCTCCAGGAGTCGAATTCACCCCTCCACTTT	CSARDLQESNSPLHF
-	TRBJ1-4	-	TRBV10-3	TGTGCCATCAGTGGGGGGGAAAAACTGTTTTTT	CAISGGEKLFF
TRBD1	TRBJ2-7	many	TRBV12-3/TRBV12-4	TGTGCCAGCGGGTTGACAGGGGGTTTCTACGAGCAGTACTTC	CASGLTGGFYEQYF
TRBD1	TRBJ1-6	once	TRBV11-1	TGTGCCAGCAGCTTAGGACTGGTTGGGTCAGGGGGCTCCTATAATTCACCCCTCCACTTT	CASSLGLVGSGGSYNSPLHF
TRBD1	TRBJ2-2	many	TRBV7-9	TGTGCCAGCATTTCAGGGGGCCCCGGGGAGCTGTTTTTT	CASISGGPGELFF
TRBD2	TRBJ2-1	-	TRBV20-1	TGCAGTGCCAGACTAGCGCTGGACTACAATGAGCAGTTCTTC	CSARLALDYNEQFF
-	TRBJ1-1	-	TRBV10-3	TGTGCCATCAACGTGGAAGGGGAGAACACTGAAGCTTTCTTT	CAINVEGENTEAFF
-	TRBJ2-1	many	TRBV20-1	TGCAGTGCTCCACCCCGAGGCAGGGACAATGAGCAGTTCTTC	CSAPPRGRDNEQFF
TRBD1	TRBJ1-6	-	TRBV24-1	TGTGCCACCAGTCTTGAGACAGGGTATAGCTCACCCCTCCACTTT	CATSLETGYSSPLHF